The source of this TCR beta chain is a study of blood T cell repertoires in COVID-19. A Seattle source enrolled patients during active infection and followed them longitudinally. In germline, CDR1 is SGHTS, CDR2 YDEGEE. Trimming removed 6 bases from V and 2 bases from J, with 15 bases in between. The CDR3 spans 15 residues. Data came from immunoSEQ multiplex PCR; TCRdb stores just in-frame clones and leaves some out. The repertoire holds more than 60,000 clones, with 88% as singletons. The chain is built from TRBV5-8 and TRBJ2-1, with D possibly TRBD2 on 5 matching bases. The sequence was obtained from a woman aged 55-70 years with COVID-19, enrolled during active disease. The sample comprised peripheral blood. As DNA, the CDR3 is TGTGCCAGCACCACGGGTTTCGGGGCCTACAATGAGCAGTTCTTC. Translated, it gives CASTTGFGAYNEQFF.